These 7 T cell receptor beta chains were all obtained from the same sample, sequenced in a study of T cells after yellow fever vaccination. Each CDR3 protein gets one entry after TCRdb re-called the 5' RACE reads with MiXCR. The table includes under 550,000 distinct CDR3 sequences, 20% to 25% detected once. The sequenced sample was PBMCs, obtained about 20 days after the first yellow fever vaccination. Receptor source: a man aged 18 to 35 who received the YFV17D yellow fever vaccine.

This clonotype was picked up a small number of times. The chain employs TRBV28 and TRBJ1-6, with 12 nucleotides matching TRBD1. CDR1 and CDR2 from the germline V gene are MDHEN and SYDVKM. The CDR3 loop spans 17 amino acids. V dropped 3 bases and J dropped 9; count of bases not matched to a gene: 9. The chain's CDR3 is CASSFQGQGAGTSPLHF. CDR3 coding DNA: TGTGCCAGCAGTTTCCAGGGACAGGGGGCGGGAACTTCACCCCTCCACTTT.

This clonotype was detected only a few times. The gene calls are TRBV24-1 and TRBJ2-4; D not resolved. CDR1 KGHDR and CDR2 SFDVKD come from the germline V gene. The CDR3 has 17 residues. V was shortened by 2 bases and J by 0 bases, with 13 bases between the two germline ends. The CDR3 sequence is CATSDSRTVVAKNIQYF. The CDR3 region has the DNA TGTGCCACCAGTGATTCAAGGACCGTCGTAGCCAAAAACATTCAGTACTTC.

This clonotype was detected only a few times. DNA for the CDR3: TGCGCCAGCAGCTTGGGAGCAACCTCCGGCACAGATACGCAGTATTTT. This translates into CASSLGATSGTDTQYF. This chain links TRBV5-1 with TRBJ2-3; D not certain. Trimming took off 0 bases at V and 1 base at J, with 12 bases between the two ends. The CDR3 runs to 16 residues. Germline V lookup: CDR1 SGHRS, CDR2 YFSETQ.

The V and J genes are TRBV4-1 and TRBJ2-2; no clear D. With 1 base removed from V and 6 bases from J, the gap between germline ends came to 12 bases. CDR3 length: 15 amino acids. CDR1 and CDR2 (germline): MGHRA, YSYEKL. For the CDR3, the DNA is TGCGCCAGCAGCCAAGCCCAGGAATTGTCCGGGGAGCTGTTTTTT. The encoded protein is CASSQAQELSGELFF.

This clonotype has only one observation. V and J are TRBV6-5 and TRBJ1-6; D might be TRBD1 (5 bases). Germline V CDR1 and CDR2: MNHEY, SVGAGI. The CDR3 sequence is 18 residues long. V lost 6 bases, J lost 0 bases, and 18 bases lay in between. DNA of the CDR3: TGTGCCAGCAGCTCCTCCCTCCCAGGGAGCTCCTATAATTCACCCCTCCACTTT. It specifies CASSSSLPGSSYNSPLHF.

This clonotype was counted between two and nine times. The chain is built from TRBV11-1 and TRBJ2-7; D call uncertain. Germline V lookup: CDR1 SGHAT, CDR2 FQDESV (reference sequence). V was shortened by 3 bases and J by 0 bases, with 6 bases between the two germline ends. The CDR3 sequence is 13 residues long. The CDR3 region has the DNA TGTGCCAGCAGCTTCTTTAGCTCCTACGAGCAGTACTTC. Translated, it gives CASSFFSSYEQYF.

This clonotype was observed a few times. The chain is built from TRBV5-1 and TRBJ1-2; D is unclear. CDR1 is SGHRS, CDR2 YFSETQ, per germline. The V gene lost 5 bases and the J gene lost 6 bases, with 8 bases spanning the gap. The CDR3 loop spans 11 amino acids. The CDR3 DNA sequence: TGCGCCAGCAGTGGGATCGATGGCTACACCTTC. It encodes CASSGIDGYTF.